This T cell receptor beta chain was identified in a study of shared clonotypes between healthy human individuals. The study, taken as a whole, reports: Clonotypes which were not shared had lower generation probabilities than clonotypes that all four donors shared.

The naive CD8 population came from CD45RO-negative cells selected for CCR7, without terminally differentiated effector memory CD45RA+ cells. The donors were adults (healthy and HIV-negative) with no recent acute infections or vaccinations. Donors were Caucasian adults residing in Nashville, Tennessee, USA. For this clone: Its antigen is currently unknown.

Unmatched junction bases numbered 6, after V lost 4 bases and J lost 4 bases. Germline V gene sequence: CDR1 SGHVS, CDR2 FQNEAQ. The CDR3 sequence is 15 residues long. Every immunoSEQ plate was one replicate of a subset's evenly spread DNA. Produced via immunoSEQ multiplex PCR; TCRdb's table is partial and in-frame only. The sample records about 590,000 clones, 95% being singletons. The receptor was isolated from a woman in her thirties in good health. Sample: naive CD8+ T cells sorted from blood. The rearrangement joins TRBV7-8 to TRBJ2-1; the match to TRBD2 covers 8 bases. The CDR3 here is CASSSPGLVYNEQFF. As DNA, the CDR3 is TGTGCCAGCAGCTCGCCGGGACTAGTATACAATGAGCAGTTCTTC.